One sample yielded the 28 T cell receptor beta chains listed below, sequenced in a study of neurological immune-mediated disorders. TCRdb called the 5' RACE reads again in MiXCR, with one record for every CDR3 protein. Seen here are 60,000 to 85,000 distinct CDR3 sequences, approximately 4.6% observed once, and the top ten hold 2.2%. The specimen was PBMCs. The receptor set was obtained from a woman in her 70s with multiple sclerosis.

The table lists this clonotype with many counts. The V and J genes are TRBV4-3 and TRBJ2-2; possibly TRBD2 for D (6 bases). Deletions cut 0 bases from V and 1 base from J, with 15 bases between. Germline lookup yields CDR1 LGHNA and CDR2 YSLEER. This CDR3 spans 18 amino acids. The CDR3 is CASSQDPGGAWNTGELFF. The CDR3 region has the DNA TGCGCCAGCAGCCAAGATCCCGGAGGGGCATGGAACACCGGGGAGCTGTTTTTT.

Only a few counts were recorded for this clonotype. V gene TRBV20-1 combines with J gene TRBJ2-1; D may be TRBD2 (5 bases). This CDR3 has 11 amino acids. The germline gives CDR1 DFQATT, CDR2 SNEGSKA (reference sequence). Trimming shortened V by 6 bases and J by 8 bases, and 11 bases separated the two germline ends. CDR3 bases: TGCAGTGCCCGAGCGGTAGATGAGCAGTTCTTC. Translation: CSARAVDEQFF.

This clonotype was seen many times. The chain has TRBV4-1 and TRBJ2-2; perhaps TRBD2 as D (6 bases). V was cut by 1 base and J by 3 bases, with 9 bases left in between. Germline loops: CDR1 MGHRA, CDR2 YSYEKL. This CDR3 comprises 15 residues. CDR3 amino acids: CASSQGDLYTGELFF. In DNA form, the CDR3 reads TGCGCCAGCAGCCAAGGGGACTTGTACACCGGGGAGCTGTTTTTT.

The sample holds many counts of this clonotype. DNA of the CDR3: TGTGCCAGCAGTTACTCCCCTCCGGGACCTGAAAAACTGTTTTTT. Translated: CASSYSPPGPEKLFF. V and J are TRBV6-5 and TRBJ1-4; D is possibly TRBD1 (5 bases). Looked up from germline, CDR1 is MNHEY and CDR2 is SVGAGI. Trimming removed 0 bases at V and 7 bases at J, with 12 bases between. The CDR3 totals 15 residues.

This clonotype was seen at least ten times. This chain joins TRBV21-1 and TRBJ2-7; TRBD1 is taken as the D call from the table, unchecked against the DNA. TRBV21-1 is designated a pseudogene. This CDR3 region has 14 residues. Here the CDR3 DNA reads TGTGCCAGCAGCAAAGAGGACACGTCGTACGAGCAGTACTTC. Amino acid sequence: CASSKEDTSYEQYF.

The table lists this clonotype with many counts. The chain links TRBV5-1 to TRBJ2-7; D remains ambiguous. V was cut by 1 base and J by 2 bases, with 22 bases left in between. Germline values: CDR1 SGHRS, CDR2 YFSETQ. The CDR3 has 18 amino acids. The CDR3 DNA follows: TGCGCCAGCAGCTTGAATCCCCTCGATATTGGGATTACCTACGAGCAGTACTTC. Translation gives CASSLNPLDIGITYEQYF. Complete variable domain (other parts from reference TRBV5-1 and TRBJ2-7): KAGVTQTPRYLIKTRGQQVTLSCSPISGHRSVSWYQQTPGQGLQFLFEYFSETQRNKGNFPGRFSGRQFSNSRSEMNVSTLELGDSALYLCASSLNPLDIGITYEQYFGPGTRLTVT.

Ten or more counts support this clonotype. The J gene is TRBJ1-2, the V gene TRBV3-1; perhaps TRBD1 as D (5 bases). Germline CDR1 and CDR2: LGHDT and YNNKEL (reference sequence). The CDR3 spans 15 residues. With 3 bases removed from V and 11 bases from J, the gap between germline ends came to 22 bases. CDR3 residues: CASSHLGGTEVAYTF. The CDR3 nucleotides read TGTGCCAGCAGCCACCTCGGGGGGACTGAGGTAGCGTACACCTTC.

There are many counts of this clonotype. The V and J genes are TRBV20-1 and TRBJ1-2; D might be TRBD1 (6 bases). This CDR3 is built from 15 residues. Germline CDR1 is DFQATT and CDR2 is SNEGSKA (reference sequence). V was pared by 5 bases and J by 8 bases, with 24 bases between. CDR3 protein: CSAYIRGQGYQGYTF. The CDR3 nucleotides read TGCAGTGCTTACATCCGCGGGCAGGGGTATCAGGGCTACACCTTC.

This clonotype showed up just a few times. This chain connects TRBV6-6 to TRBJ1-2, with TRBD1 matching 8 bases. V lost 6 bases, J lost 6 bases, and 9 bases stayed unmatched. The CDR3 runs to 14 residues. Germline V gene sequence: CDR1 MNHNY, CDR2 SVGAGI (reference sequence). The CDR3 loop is CASSDGQGTNGYTF. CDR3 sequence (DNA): TGTGCCAGCAGCGATGGACAGGGTACTAATGGCTACACCTTC.

The CDR3 loop is CATRVQGINEQFF. CDR3 in DNA: TGTGCCACCAGGGTACAGGGGATCAATGAGCAGTTCTTC. This sequence joins TRBV15 and TRBJ2-1, with TRBD1 matching 7 bases. This CDR3 comprises 13 residues. In germline, CDR1 is LNHNV, CDR2 YYDKDF (reference sequence). After removal of 6 bases from V and 6 bases from J, the junction contained 5 bases not matched to a gene.

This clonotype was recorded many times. The CDR3 DNA follows: TGTGCCAGCAGCTTAGGCCTCAGTCGGTCCGGGACGGAAAAAAACATTCAGTACTTC. Protein: CASSLGLSRSGTEKNIQYF. The chain employs TRBV11-2 and TRBJ2-4; the D gene could be TRBD1 or TRBD2 (5 bases each). The CDR3 length is 19 residues. The germline V gene has CDR1 SGHAT and CDR2 FQNNGV. The V end was cut by 1 base, the J end by 4 bases, with 23 bases between. Full variable domain (rest looked up from reference TRBV11-2 and TRBJ2-4): EAGVAQSPRYKIIEKRQSVAFWCNPISGHATLYWYQQILGQGPKLLIQFQNNGVVDDSQLPKDRFSAERLKGVDSTLKIQPAKLEDSAVYLCASSLGLSRSGTEKNIQYFGAGTRLSVL.

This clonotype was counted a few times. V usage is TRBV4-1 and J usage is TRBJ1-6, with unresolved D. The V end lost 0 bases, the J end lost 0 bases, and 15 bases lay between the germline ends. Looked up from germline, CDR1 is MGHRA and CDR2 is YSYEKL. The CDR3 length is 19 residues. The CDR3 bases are TGCGCCAGCAGCCAAGAAATTTCCGTGGCATTCTCCTATAATTCACCCCTCCACTTT. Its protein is CASSQEISVAFSYNSPLHF.

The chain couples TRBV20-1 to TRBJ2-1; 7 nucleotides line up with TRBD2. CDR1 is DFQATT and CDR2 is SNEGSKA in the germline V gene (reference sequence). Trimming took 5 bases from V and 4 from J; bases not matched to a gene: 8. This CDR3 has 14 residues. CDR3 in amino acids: CSAPPSGGYNEQFF. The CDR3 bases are TGCAGTGCTCCCCCTTCCGGGGGGTACAATGAGCAGTTCTTC.

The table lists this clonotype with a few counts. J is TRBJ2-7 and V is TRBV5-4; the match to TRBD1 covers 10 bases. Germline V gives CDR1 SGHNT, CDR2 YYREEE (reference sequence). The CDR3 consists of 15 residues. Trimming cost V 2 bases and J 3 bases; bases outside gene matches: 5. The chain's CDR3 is CASSFSGTGVYEQYF. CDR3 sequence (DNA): TGTGCCAGCAGCTTCTCCGGGACAGGGGTCTACGAGCAGTACTTC.

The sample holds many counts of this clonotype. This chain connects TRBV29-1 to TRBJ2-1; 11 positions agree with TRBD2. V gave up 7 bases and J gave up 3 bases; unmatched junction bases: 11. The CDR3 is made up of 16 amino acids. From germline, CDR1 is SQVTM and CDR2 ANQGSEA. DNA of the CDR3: TGCAGCGCCCAACCCATAGGGACTAGCGGCTACAATGAGCAGTTCTTC. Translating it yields CSAQPIGTSGYNEQFF.

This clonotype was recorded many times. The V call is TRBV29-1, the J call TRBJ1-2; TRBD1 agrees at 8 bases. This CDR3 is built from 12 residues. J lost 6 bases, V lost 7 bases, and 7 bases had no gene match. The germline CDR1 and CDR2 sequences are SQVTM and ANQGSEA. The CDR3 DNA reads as TGCAGCGCCGCGGACAGGGAGGATGGCTACACCTTC. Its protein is CSAADREDGYTF.

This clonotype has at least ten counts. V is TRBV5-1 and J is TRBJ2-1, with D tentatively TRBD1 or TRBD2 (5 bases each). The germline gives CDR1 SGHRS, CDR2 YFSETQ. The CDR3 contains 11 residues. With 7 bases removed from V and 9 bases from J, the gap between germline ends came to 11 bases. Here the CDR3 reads CASGGLGEQFF. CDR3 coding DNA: TGCGCCAGCGGGGGATTGGGTGAGCAGTTCTTC.

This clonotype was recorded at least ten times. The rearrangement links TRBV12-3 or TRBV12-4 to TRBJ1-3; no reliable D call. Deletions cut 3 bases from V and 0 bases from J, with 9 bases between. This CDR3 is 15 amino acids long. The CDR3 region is CASSFADISGNTIYF. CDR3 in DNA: TGTGCCAGCAGTTTCGCGGATATCTCTGGAAACACCATATATTTT.

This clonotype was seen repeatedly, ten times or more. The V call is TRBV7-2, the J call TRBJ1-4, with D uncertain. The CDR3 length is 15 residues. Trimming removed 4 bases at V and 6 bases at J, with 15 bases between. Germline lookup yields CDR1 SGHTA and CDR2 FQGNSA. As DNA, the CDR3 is TGTGCCAGCAGCTCCCGGGAACGTTGGGATGAAAAACTGTTTTTT. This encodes CASSSRERWDEKLFF.

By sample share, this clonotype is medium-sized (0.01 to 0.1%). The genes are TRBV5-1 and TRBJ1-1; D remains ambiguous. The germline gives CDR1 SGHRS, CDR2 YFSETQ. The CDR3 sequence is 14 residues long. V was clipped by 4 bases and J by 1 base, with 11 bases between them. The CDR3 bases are TGCGCCAGCAGCCCGCAGACACCGAACACTGAAGCTTTCTTT. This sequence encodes CASSPQTPNTEAFF.

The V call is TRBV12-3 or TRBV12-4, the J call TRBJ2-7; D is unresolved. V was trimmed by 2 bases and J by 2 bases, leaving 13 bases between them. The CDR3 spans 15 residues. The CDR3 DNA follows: TGTGCCAGCAGTTTAAAAAAGGGTTATGCCTACGAGCAGTACTTC. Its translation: CASSLKKGYAYEQYF.

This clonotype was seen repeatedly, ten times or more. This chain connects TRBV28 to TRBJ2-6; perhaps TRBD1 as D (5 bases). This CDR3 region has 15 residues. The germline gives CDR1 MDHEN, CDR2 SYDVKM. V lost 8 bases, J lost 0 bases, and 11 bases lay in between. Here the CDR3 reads CASLHRGSGANVLTF. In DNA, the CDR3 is TGTGCCAGCTTACATAGGGGCTCTGGGGCCAACGTCCTGACTTTC.

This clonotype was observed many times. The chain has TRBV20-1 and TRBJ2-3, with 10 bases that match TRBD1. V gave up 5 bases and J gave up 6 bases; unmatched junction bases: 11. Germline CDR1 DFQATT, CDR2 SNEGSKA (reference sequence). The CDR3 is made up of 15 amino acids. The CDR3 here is CSAPEAGQGRDTQYF. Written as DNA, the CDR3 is TGCAGTGCTCCCGAGGCGGGACAGGGGAGGGATACGCAGTATTTT.

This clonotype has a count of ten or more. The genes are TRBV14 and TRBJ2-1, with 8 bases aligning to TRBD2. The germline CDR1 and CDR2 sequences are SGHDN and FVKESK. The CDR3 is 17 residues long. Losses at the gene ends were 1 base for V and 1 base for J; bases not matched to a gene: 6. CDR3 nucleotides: TGTGCCAGCAGCCAAGGGAGCGGGAGTCTTTCCTACAATGAGCAGTTCTTC. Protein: CASSQGSGSLSYNEQFF.

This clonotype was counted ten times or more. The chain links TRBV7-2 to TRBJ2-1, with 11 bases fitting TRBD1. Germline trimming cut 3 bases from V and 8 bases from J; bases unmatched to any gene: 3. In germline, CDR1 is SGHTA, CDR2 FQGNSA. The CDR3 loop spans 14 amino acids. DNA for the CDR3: TGTGCCAGCAGCTTGGACAGGGGGCGAGATGAGCAGTTCTTC. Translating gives CASSLDRGRDEQFF.

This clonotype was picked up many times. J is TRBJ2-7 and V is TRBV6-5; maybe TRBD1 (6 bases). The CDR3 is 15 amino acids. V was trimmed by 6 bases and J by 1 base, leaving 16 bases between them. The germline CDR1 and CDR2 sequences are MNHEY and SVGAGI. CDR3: CASRPRQGTSYEQYF. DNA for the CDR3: TGTGCCAGCAGGCCACGCCAGGGGACATCCTACGAGCAGTACTTC.

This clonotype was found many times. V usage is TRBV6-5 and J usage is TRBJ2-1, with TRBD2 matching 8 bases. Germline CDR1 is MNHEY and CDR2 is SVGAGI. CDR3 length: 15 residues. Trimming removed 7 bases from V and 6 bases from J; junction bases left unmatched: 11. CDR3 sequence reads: CASTTSGRFSNEQFF. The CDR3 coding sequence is TGTGCCAGCACCACCAGCGGGAGATTTTCCAATGAGCAGTTCTTC.

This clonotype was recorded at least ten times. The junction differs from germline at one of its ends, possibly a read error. CDR3: CASRPRTSGRAGF. The CDR3 bases are TGTGCCAGCAGACCTCGGACTAGCGGGAGGGCCGGGTTC. V usage is TRBV12-3 or TRBV12-4 and J usage is TRBJ2-1, with 15 nucleotides matching TRBD2. The CDR3 runs to 13 residues.